This T cell receptor beta chain was recorded in a study of blood T cell repertoires in COVID-19. Study background: Samples taken during acute and convalescent COVID-19 were collected in the United States, Italy and Spain.

As handled by the study authors: It was from reference gene primer amplification that nucleated cell counts were estimated. Here immunoSEQ multiplex PCR was the method, and the copy in TCRdb shows in-frame clones only, minus some. D and trimming were read from the DNA, whereas the V and J calls and clone size are those reported in that table. The sample shows about 61,000 clones, 85% to 90% of them seen only once. Germline loops: CDR1 SEHNR, CDR2 FQNEAQ (reference sequence). V dropped 5 bases and J dropped 1; count of bases not matched to a gene: 9. The CDR3 runs to 16 residues. Sequenced: peripheral blood. The genes are TRBV7-9 and TRBJ2-7; 9 positions match TRBD1. The source of this sequence is a woman in her forties or fifties with active or convalescent COVID-19. The chain's CDR3 is CASSEGTGRYSYEQYF. The CDR3 bases are TGTGCCAGCAGCGAGGGGACAGGGCGCTATTCCTACGAGCAGTACTTC.